The present T cell receptor beta chain was sequenced within a study of blood T cell repertoires in COVID-19. The repertoire was sequenced with immunoSEQ multiplex PCR; TCRdb's copy has only in-frame clones and lacks some. Of over 450,000 clones listed, about 88% are singletons. Trimming at V came to 3 bases and at J to 5 bases, leaving 6 bases not matched to a gene. CDR1 is SGDLS and CDR2 is YYNGEE in the germline V gene. The CDR3 extends over 14 amino acids. Seattle's cohort entered during active infection and was followed longitudinally. This receptor was taken from a woman between 45 and 65 years old with COVID-19, enrolled during active disease. The chain carries TRBV9 and TRBJ2-5; 8 bases line up with TRBD2. The source material was peripheral blood. CDR3 loop: CASSAAGGAETQYF. The CDR3, as DNA: TGTGCCAGCAGCGCCGCGGGGGGTGCGGAGACCCAGTACTTC.